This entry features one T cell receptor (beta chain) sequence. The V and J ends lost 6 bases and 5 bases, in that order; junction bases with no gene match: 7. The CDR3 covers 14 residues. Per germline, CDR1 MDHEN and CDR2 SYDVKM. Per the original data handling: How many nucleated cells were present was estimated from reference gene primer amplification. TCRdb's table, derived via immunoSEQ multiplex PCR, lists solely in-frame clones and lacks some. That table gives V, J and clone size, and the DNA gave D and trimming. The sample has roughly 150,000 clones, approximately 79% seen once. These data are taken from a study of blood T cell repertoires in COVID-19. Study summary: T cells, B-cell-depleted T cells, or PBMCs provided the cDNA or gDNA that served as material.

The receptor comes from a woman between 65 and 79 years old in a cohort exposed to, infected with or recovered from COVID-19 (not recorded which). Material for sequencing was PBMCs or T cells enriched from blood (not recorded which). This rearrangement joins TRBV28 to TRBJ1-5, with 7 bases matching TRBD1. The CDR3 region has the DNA TGTGCCAGCAGAGTACAGGGGCTGCATCAGCCCCAGCATTTT. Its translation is CASRVQGLHQPQHF.